Here is one TCR beta chain with its context. Its antigen is unidentified. The data were obtained in a study of shared clonotypes between healthy human individuals. General study points: Depth of sequencing was expected to influence donor clonotype sharing. Clonotypes shared by all four sorted-subset donors had higher generation probabilities than non-shared clonotypes.

CDR3 size: 17 residues. V lost 0 bases and J lost 1, with 15 bases in between. Germline CDR1 and CDR2: MNHEY and SMNVEV (reference sequence). Around 30,000 T cell genomes (approximately 190 ng DNA) went into each sorted-subset replicate. The table came from immunoSEQ multiplex PCR; TCRdb's copy has only in-frame clones and leaves some out. The table records over 2,000,000 clones, about 94% of them present only once. CD45RO-negative CD8 cells positively selected for CCR7 made up the naive population, which excluded terminally differentiated effector memory CD45RA+ cells. This receptor was obtained from a man between 18 and 35 years old in good health. Some clones in this sample may be carry-over from other donors' samples. Material: naive CD8+ T cells from PBMCs. V is TRBV27 and J is TRBJ1-2; a possible D gene is TRBD1 (5 bases). CDR3 loop: CASSLSLGDSGNYGYTF. The CDR3 region has the DNA TGTGCCAGCAGTTTATCGTTGGGGGATTCGGGTAACTATGGCTACACCTTC.